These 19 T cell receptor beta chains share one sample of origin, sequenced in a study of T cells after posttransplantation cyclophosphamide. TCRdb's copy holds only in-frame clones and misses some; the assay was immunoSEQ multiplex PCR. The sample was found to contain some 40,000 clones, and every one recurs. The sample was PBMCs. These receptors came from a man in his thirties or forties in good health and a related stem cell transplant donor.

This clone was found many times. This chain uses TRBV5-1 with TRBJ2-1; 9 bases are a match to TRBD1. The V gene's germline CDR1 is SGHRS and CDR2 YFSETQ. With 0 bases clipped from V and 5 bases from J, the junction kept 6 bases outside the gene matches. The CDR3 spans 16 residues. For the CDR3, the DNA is TGCGCCAGCAGCTTGGCCGGGACAGGGAGAAACAATGAGCAGTTCTTC. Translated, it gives CASSLAGTGRNNEQFF.

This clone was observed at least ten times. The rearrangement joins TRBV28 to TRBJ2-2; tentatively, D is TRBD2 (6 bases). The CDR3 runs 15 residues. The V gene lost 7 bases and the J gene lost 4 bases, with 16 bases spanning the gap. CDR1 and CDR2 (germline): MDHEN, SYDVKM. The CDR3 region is CASIKDRGGTGELFF. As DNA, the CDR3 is TGTGCCAGCATCAAGGACCGGGGAGGCACCGGGGAGCTGTTTTTT.

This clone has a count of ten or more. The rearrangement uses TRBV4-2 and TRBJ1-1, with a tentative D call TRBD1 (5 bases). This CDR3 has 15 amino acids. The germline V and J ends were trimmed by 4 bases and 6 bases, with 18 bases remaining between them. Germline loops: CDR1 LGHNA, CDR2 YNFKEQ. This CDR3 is CASSRLPGKIAEAFF. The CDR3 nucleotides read TGTGCCAGCAGCCGTCTCCCAGGGAAGATAGCTGAAGCTTTCTTT.

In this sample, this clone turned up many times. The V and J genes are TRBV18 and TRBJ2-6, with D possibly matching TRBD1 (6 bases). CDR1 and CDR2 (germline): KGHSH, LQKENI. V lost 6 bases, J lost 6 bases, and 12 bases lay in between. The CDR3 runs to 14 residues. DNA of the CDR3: TGTGCCAGCTCCGACAGGTCGCTGGCCAACGTCCTGACTTTC. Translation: CASSDRSLANVLTF.

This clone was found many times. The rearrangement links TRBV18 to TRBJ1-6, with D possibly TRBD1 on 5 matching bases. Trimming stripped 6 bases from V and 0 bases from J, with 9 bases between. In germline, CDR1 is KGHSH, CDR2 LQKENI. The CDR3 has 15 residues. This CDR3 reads CASSDKASYNSPLHF. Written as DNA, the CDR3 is TGTGCCAGCTCGGACAAGGCCTCCTATAATTCACCCCTCCACTTT.

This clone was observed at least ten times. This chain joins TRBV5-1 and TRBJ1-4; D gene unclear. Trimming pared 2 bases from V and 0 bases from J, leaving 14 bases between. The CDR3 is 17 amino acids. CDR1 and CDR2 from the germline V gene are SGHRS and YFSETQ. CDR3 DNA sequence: TGCGCCAGCAGCTTTGCAGAACATTTTGCAACTAATGAAAAACTGTTTTTT. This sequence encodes CASSFAEHFATNEKLFF. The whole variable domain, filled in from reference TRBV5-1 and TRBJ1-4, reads KAGVTQTPRYLIKTRGQQVTLSCSPISGHRSVSWYQQTPGQGLQFLFEYFSETQRNKGNFPGRFSGRQFSNSRSEMNVSTLELGDSALYLCASSFAEHFATNEKLFFGSGTQLSVL.

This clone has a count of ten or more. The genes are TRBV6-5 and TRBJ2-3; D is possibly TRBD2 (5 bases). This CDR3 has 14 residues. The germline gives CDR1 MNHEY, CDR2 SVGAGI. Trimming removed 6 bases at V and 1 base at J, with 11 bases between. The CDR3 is CASSGEPGTDTQYF. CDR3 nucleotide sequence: TGTGCCAGCAGCGGGGAACCTGGCACAGATACGCAGTATTTT.

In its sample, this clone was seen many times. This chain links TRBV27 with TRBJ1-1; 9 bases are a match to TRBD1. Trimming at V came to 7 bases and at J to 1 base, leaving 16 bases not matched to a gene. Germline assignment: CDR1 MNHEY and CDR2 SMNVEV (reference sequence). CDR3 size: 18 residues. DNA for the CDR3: TGTGCCAGCATCGTTTTCACCGGGACAGGGCGGAAGAACACTGAAGCTTTCTTT. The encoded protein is CASIVFTGTGRKNTEAFF.

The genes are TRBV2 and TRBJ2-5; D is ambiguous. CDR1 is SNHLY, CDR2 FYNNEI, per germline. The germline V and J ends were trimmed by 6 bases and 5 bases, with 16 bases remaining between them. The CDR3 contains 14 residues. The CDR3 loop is CASRVVTARETQYF. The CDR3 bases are TGTGCCAGCAGAGTTGTAACTGCCCGGGAGACCCAGTACTTC.

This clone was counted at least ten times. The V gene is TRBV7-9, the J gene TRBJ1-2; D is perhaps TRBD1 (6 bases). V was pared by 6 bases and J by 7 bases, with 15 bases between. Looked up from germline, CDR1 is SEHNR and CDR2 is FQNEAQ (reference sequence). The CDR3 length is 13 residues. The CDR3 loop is CASRGAQGAGYTF. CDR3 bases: TGTGCCAGCAGGGGAGCACAGGGAGCTGGCTACACCTTC.

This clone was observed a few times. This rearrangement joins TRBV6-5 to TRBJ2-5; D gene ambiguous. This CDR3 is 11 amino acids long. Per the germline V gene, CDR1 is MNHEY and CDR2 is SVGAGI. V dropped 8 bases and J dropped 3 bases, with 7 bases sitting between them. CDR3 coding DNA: TGTGCCAGCTATTATAAAGAGACCCAGTACTTC. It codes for CASYYKETQYF.

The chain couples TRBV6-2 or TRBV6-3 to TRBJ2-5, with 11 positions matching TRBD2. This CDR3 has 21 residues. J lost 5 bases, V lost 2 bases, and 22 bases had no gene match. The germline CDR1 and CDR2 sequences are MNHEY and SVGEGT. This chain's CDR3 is CASSYPKKSPGLADPTETQYF. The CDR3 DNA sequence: TGTGCCAGCAGTTACCCAAAAAAAAGCCCGGGACTAGCGGACCCGACGGAGACCCAGTACTTC.

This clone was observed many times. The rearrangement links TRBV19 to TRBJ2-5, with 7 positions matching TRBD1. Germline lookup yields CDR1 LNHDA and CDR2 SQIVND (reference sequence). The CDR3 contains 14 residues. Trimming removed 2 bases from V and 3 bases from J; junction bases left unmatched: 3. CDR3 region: CASSIRTGKETQYF. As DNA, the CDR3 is TGTGCCAGTAGTATACGGACAGGAAAAGAGACCCAGTACTTC. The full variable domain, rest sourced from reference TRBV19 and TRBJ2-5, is DGGITQSPKYLFRKEGQNVTLSCEQNLNHDAMYWYRQDPGQGLRLIYYSQIVNDFQKGDIAEGYSVSREKKESFPLTVTSAQKNPTAFYLCASSIRTGKETQYFGPGTRLLVL.

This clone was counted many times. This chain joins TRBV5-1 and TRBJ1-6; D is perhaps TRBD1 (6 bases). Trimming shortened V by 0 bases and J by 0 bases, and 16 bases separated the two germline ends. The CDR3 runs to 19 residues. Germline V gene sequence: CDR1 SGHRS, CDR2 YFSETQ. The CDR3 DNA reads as TGCGCCAGCAGCTTGGAAGGGAGAGACAGGAGCTCCTATAATTCACCCCTCCACTTT. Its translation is CASSLEGRDRSSYNSPLHF.

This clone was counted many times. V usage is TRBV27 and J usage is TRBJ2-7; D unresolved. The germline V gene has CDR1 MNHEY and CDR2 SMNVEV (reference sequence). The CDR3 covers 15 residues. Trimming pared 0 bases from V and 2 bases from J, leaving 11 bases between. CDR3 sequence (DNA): TGTGCCAGCAGTTTATCCAGTTCAACCCCCTACGAGCAGTACTTC. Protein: CASSLSSSTPYEQYF.

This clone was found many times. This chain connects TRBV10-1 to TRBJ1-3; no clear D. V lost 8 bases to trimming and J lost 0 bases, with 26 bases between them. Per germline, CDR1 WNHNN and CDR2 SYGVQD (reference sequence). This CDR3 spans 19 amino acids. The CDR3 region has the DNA TGCGCCAGCGCTCCTTCTATTCAATTCGACACCATCTCTGGAAACACCATATATTTT. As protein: CASAPSIQFDTISGNTIYF.

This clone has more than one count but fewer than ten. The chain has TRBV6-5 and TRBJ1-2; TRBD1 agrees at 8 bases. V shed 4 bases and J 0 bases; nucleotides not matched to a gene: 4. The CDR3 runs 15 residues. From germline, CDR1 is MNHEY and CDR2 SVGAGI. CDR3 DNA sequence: TGTGCCAGCAGTTCCATGACAGGGGCTAACTATGGCTACACCTTC. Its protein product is CASSSMTGANYGYTF.

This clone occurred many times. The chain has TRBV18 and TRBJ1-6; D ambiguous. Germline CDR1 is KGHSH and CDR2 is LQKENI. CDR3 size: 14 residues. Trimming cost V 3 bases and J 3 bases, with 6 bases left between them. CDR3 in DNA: TGTGCCAGCTCACCCCCTCTCTATAATTCACCCCTCCACTTT. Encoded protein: CASSPPLYNSPLHF.

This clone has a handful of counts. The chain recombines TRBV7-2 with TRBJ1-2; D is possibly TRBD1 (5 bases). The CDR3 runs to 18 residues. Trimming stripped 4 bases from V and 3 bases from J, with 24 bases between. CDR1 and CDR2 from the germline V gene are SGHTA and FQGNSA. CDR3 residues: CASSSLLRLTASYYGYTF. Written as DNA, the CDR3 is TGTGCCAGCAGCTCTCTTCTCAGACTGACAGCTTCGTACTATGGCTACACCTTC.